The rows below give T cell receptor beta chains drawn from one sample of a study of T cells after yellow fever vaccination. Using its own MiXCR run on the 5' RACE reads, TCRdb lists one record per CDR3 protein. The sample yields about 140,000 distinct CDR3 sequences, around 7.7% seen once. Sequenced material: CD4+ T cells sorted from PBMCs, taken 5 days after the yellow fever booster vaccination. The receptors here all came from a man between 25 and 39 years old who received the YFV17D yellow fever vaccine. Both conserved end residues are part of each CDR3. Each record gives: J gene, V gene, clone size, D gene, CDR3 protein, CDR3 DNA. The D gene is left open where the match is weak. Where a row states a size, it is once, few, many or the class of an expanded clone; other rows omit it.

TRBJ2-5,TRBV2,few,.,CASSEEGVRRETQYF,TGTGCCAGCAGTGAGGAGGGAGTCAGAAGAGAGACCCAGTACTTC
TRBJ2-7,TRBV20-1,few,.,CSAERQKAWEQYF,TGCAGTGCGGAGCGACAGAAAGCCTGGGAGCAGTACTTC
TRBJ2-1,TRBV27,.,.,CASSLESRGYEQFF,TGTGCCAGCAGTTTAGAAAGTAGAGGATATGAGCAGTTCTTC
TRBJ2-1,TRBV4-2,many,.,CASSQDPSLRDNEQFF,TGTGCCAGCAGCCAAGATCCCTCCCTGCGGGACAATGAGCAGTTCTTC
TRBJ1-2,TRBV10-3,many,TRBD1,CAISGGQGTNYGYTF,TGTGCCATCAGCGGTGGACAGGGAACTAACTATGGCTACACCTTC
TRBJ2-5,TRBV7-2,many,.,CASSPKMWETQYF,TGTGCCAGCAGCCCCAAGATGTGGGAGACCCAGTACTTC
TRBJ2-7,TRBV12-3/TRBV12-4,many,.,CASTMMGVAEQYF,TGTGCCAGCACCATGATGGGTGTAGCCGAGCAGTACTTC
TRBJ2-1,TRBV7-2,many,.,CASSRSINEQFF,TGTGCCAGCAGCCGATCTATCAATGAGCAGTTCTTC
TRBJ1-1,TRBV10-3,many,.,CAITKHTNTEAFF,TGTGCCATCACCAAACATACGAACACTGAAGCTTTCTTT
TRBJ2-7,TRBV28,many,TRBD1,CASSLGTGLREQYF,TGTGCCAGCAGTTTGGGGACAGGGCTAAGGGAGCAGTACTTC
TRBJ2-2,TRBV5-1,many,.,CASRDPQRAGELFF,TGCGCCAGCAGGGACCCTCAACGCGCCGGGGAGCTGTTTTTT
TRBJ2-3,TRBV19,.,.,CASSIGERLSGTQYF,TGTGCCAGTAGTATAGGAGAGAGACTCTCGGGTACGCAGTATTTT
TRBJ2-1,TRBV11-3,many,.,CASSLEVGAPLNEQFF,TGTGCCAGCAGCTTAGAAGTGGGGGCGCCCCTCAATGAGCAGTTCTTC
TRBJ2-7,TRBV7-9,many,.,CASSLVGSTPYEQYF,TGTGCCAGCAGCTTAGTGGGCTCCACGCCCTACGAGCAGTACTTC
TRBJ2-1,TRBV12-3/TRBV12-4,many,.,CASSLLARSYNEQFF,TGTGCCAGCAGTTTATTAGCGCGCTCCTACAATGAGCAGTTCTTC
TRBJ2-2,TRBV7-9,many,TRBD1,CASSFGTGTGELFF,TGTGCCAGCAGCTTCGGGACAGGGACCGGGGAGCTGTTTTTT
TRBJ2-4,TRBV15,many,.,CATLEGGPRNIQYF,TGTGCCACCCTGGAGGGGGGGCCCCGAAACATTCAGTACTTC
TRBJ2-5,TRBV28,many,.,CASSSPTGQETQYF,TGTGCCAGCAGTTCACCGACAGGCCAAGAGACCCAGTACTTC
TRBJ2-3,TRBV12-3/TRBV12-4,many,.,CASSSGRSTDTQYF,TGTGCCAGCAGTTCAGGGCGTAGCACAGATACGCAGTATTTT
TRBJ1-1,TRBV28,many,.,CASSLLAENTEAFF,TGTGCCAGCAGTTTATTGGCAGAAAACACTGAAGCTTTCTTT
TRBJ2-1,TRBV7-6,many,TRBD2,CASSLAGLGNEQFF,TGTGCCAGCAGCTTAGCCGGACTAGGGAATGAGCAGTTCTTC
TRBJ2-1,TRBV5-1,many,TRBD1,CASSSGYGTGVLPVNEQFF,TGCGCCAGCAGCTCGGGATACGGGACAGGGGTACTCCCGGTTAATGAGCAGTTCTTC
TRBJ2-7,TRBV24-1,many,.,CATRGTSDEQYF,TGTGCCACCCGTGGGACCAGCGACGAGCAGTACTTC
TRBJ2-1,TRBV5-1,many,.,CASSFAEATYNEQFF,TGCGCCAGCAGCTTCGCGGAGGCCACCTACAATGAGCAGTTCTTC
TRBJ2-3,TRBV5-1,many,TRBD1,CASSNRGNTDTQYF,TGCGCCAGTAGCAACAGGGGAAACACAGATACGCAGTATTTT
TRBJ2-7,TRBV10-3,.,TRBD2,CAISDSPSGAYEQYF,TGTGCCATCAGTGACTCGCCTAGCGGGGCCTACGAGCAGTACTTC
TRBJ2-1,TRBV6-2/TRBV6-3,many,.,CASTAASLAYNEQFF,TGTGCCAGCACCGCAGCTAGCTTGGCCTACAATGAGCAGTTCTTC
TRBJ2-6,TRBV6-2/TRBV6-3,many,.,CASSHSSGANVLTF,TGTGCCAGCAGCCATAGCTCTGGGGCCAACGTCCTGACTTTC
TRBJ2-3,TRBV12-3/TRBV12-4,many,.,CASSPTGRSTDTQYF,TGTGCCAGCAGTCCGACTGGACGAAGCACAGATACGCAGTATTTT